The T cell receptor (beta chain) under discussion was sequenced for a study of blood T cell repertoires in COVID-19. Study-wide background: The United States, Italy and Spain provided the acute and convalescent COVID-19 samples.

With 6 bases clipped from V and 1 base from J, the junction kept 8 bases outside the gene matches. Germline V gives CDR1 MNHEY, CDR2 SMNVEV (reference sequence). The CDR3 runs to 15 residues. Produced via immunoSEQ multiplex PCR; TCRdb's table is partial and in-frame only. The sample gives around 470,000 clones, approximately 92% of which show up once; 0.7% to 1% is in the top ten. Source material: peripheral blood. The origin of this receptor is a man aged 18 to 35 with COVID-19, enrolled during active disease. The V and J genes are TRBV27 and TRBJ2-7; 8 bases align to TRBD2. CDR3 protein: CASRYEGTRSYEQYF. For the CDR3, the DNA is TGTGCCAGCAGATACGAAGGGACTAGATCCTACGAGCAGTACTTC.